Sequencing of this TCR beta chain was carried out in a study of T cell changes during pregnancy in multiple sclerosis (dated 2019 in TCRdb). About the investigation overall: Changes in the T cell repertoire over the course of pregnancy were examined in this study in women with multiple sclerosis.

Its CDR3 holds 16 amino acids, cysteine through phenylalanine. This entry keeps only the CDR3 DNA: 48 bases, framed from base 1. From a lookup of the germline V gene, CDR1 and CDR2 are SQVTM and ANQGSEA. Compared with germline, V lacks 4 bases and J lacks 5 bases; bases without a gene match: 14. The library was prepared using the immunoSEQ multiplex PCR assay. TCRdb's version of the immuneACCESS table is confined to in-frame rearrangements and falls short of the full clone set. An unresolved V gene accounts for under half of the shortfall where checked; the remainder is of unknown origin. The sample includes about 89,000 clones, with around 92% observed a single time. Of the sample, around 2.1% falls within the top ten clones. This clone was observed once. Which antigen it targets is not known. Per-nucleotide qualities are absent, and no much larger clonotype sits a single base away.

This receptor was identified in a female donor in good health, enrolled as a control in a pregnancy study. The source material was peripheral blood, sampled after pregnancy. The sequence links TRBV29-1 to TRBJ2-3; 8 central bases correspond to TRBD2. The CDR3 region reads CSVGGHSGEVVDTQYF. The DNA sequence reads TGCAGCGTTGGGGGCCATAGCGGGGAGGTTGTAGATACGCAGTATTTT.